These 27 T cell receptor beta chains came from one sample sequenced in a study of identical twins. MiXCR, applied by TCRdb to the 5' RACE reads, yields one record per CDR3 protein. This table holds more than 200,000 distinct CDR3 sequences, around an eighth found once. The sample was memory (CD45RO+) T cells sorted from blood. The source is a woman between 18 and 30 years old in good health.

The rearrangement joins TRBV6-1 to TRBJ2-1; TRBD1 aligns across 8 bases. Germline V gene sequence: CDR1 MNHNS, CDR2 SASEGT. The V and J ends lost 6 bases and 4 bases, in that order; junction bases with no gene match: 11. The CDR3 is 16 amino acids. The CDR3 reads CASRGQGSLDYNEQFF. The CDR3 DNA is TGTGCCAGCAGAGGACAGGGATCCCTCGATTACAATGAGCAGTTCTTC.

This clonotype was detected many times. This chain joins TRBV15 and TRBJ1-5; unclear D gene. V was pared by 1 base and J by 4 bases, with 8 bases between. Germline CDR1 is LNHNV and CDR2 is YYDKDF (reference sequence). CDR3 size: 14 residues. The CDR3 protein is CATSRVEQNQPQHF. The CDR3 bases are TGTGCCACCAGCAGAGTGGAGCAAAATCAGCCCCAGCATTTT.

The chain recombines TRBV5-4 with TRBJ2-1, with 9 bases aligning to TRBD2. Germline CDR1 SGHNT, CDR2 YYREEE (reference sequence). Trimming removed 3 bases from V and 5 bases from J; junction bases left unmatched: 9. CDR3 length: 16 amino acids. CDR3 DNA sequence: TGTGCCAGCAGCTCAAGGGCGGGGGGGAAAAACAATGAGCAGTTCTTC. Its protein product is CASSSRAGGKNNEQFF.

This rearrangement joins TRBV29-1 to TRBJ2-1; 12 bases line up with TRBD2. This CDR3 has 14 residues. CDR1 is SQVTM, CDR2 ANQGSEA, per germline. V trimming: 7 bases; J trimming: 4 bases; junction bases outside the gene matches: 5. CDR3 loop: CSGTSGGNYNEQFF. CDR3 sequence (DNA): TGCAGCGGTACTAGCGGGGGGAATTACAATGAGCAGTTCTTC.

This clonotype has more than one count but fewer than ten. The chain employs TRBV7-9 and TRBJ1-5, with no clear D. Germline assignment: CDR1 SEHNR and CDR2 FQNEAQ (reference sequence). CDR3 length: 13 amino acids. The V end was cut by 2 bases, the J end by 5 bases, with 7 bases between. CDR3 in amino acids: CASSLIRDQPQHF. In DNA form, the CDR3 reads TGTGCCAGCAGCTTAATTAGGGATCAGCCCCAGCATTTT.

There are many counts of this clonotype. J is TRBJ1-2 and V is TRBV27; 8 bases are shared with TRBD1. CDR3 size: 13 residues. V shed 3 bases, J shed 6 bases, and the junction held 3 bases outside the gene matches. Germline V CDR1 and CDR2: MNHEY, SMNVEV (reference sequence). The CDR3 sequence is CASSLRTGHGYTF. The CDR3 bases are TGTGCCAGCAGTTTGCGGACAGGGCATGGCTACACCTTC.

The rearrangement uses TRBV7-7 and TRBJ2-1; no definite D call. CDR3 length: 14 amino acids. Germline CDR1 is SSHAT and CDR2 is FNYEAQ (reference sequence). With 0 bases removed from V and 6 bases from J, the gap between germline ends came to 9 bases. CDR3 DNA sequence: TGTGCCAGCAGCTTAGCGGGGAACCTCAATGAGCAGTTCTTC. It translates to CASSLAGNLNEQFF.

This clonotype occurred a few times. The V gene is TRBV6-5, the J gene TRBJ1-1, with a weak D call TRBD1 (5 bases). Germline CDR1 reads MNHEY; CDR2 reads SVGAGI. The CDR3 contains 17 residues. Trimming took off 0 bases at V and 5 bases at J, with 19 bases between the two ends. Written as DNA, the CDR3 is TGTGCCAGCAGTTACTCGTTTAATCCGCGATCAGGGACTGAAGCTTTCTTT. Protein: CASSYSFNPRSGTEAFF.

In this sample, this clonotype turned up a few times. CDR3 amino acids: CSARDTRQVGHGYTF. The CDR3 DNA sequence: TGCAGTGCTAGAGATACCCGACAGGTTGGCCATGGCTACACCTTC. V and J are TRBV20-1 and TRBJ1-2; TRBD1 is a possible D gene (6 bases). V was cut by 0 bases and J by 6 bases, with 17 bases left in between. The CDR3 is made up of 15 amino acids. Germline V gene sequence: CDR1 DFQATT, CDR2 SNEGSKA (reference sequence).

There are a few counts of this clonotype. The rearrangement joins TRBV7-2 to TRBJ2-5; no clear D. V gave up 2 bases and J gave up 7 bases, with 17 bases separating them. The CDR3 runs 15 residues. The germline gives CDR1 SGHTA, CDR2 FQGNSA. The chain's CDR3 is CASSLNPMLLVTQYF. The CDR3 region has the DNA TGTGCCAGCAGCTTAAATCCAATGTTGCTGGTGACCCAGTACTTC.

With respect to this clonotype: A much more abundant neighbour one base away suggests this may be a read error. The genes are TRBV7-2 and TRBJ1-3; 7 positions agree with TRBD1. This CDR3 has 15 residues. V gave up 5 bases and J gave up 4 bases; unmatched junction bases: 8. The germline V gene encodes CDR1 SGHTA and CDR2 FQGNSA. CDR3 residues: CASSTSTGPGNTIYF. The CDR3 DNA is TGTGCCAGCAGCACCTCGACAGGGCCGGGAAACACCATATATTTT.

The rearrangement joins TRBV9 to TRBJ2-6, with TRBD1 as a possible D gene (6 bases). Trimming left V 7 bases short and J 0 bases short, with 20 bases between. This CDR3 contains 18 residues. CDR1 is SGDLS and CDR2 is YYNGEE in the germline V gene. The CDR3: CASGEQGTSNSGANVLTF. CDR3 sequence (DNA): TGTGCCAGCGGAGAACAGGGAACCTCCAACTCTGGGGCCAACGTCCTGACTTTC.

This chain uses TRBV4-3 with TRBJ2-7, with D maybe TRBD2 (6 bases). CDR1 LGHNA and CDR2 YSLEER come from the germline V gene. The CDR3 covers 15 residues. The germline V and J ends were trimmed by 3 bases and 4 bases, with 16 bases remaining between them. For the CDR3, the DNA is TGCGCCAGCAGCCATACCCGGGACTCATCTTACGAGCAGTACTTC. Amino acid sequence: CASSHTRDSSYEQYF.

V gene TRBV29-1 combines with J gene TRBJ2-7; unclear D gene. Per the germline V gene, CDR1 is SQVTM and CDR2 is ANQGSEA. Deletions cut 0 bases from V and 2 bases from J, with 8 bases between. The CDR3 is made up of 13 amino acids. The CDR3 DNA reads as TGCAGCGTTGAAGACGATTACGCCTACGAGCAGTACTTC. Its protein is CSVEDDYAYEQYF.

The chain employs TRBV10-2 and TRBJ2-7; 8 nucleotides agree with TRBD2. From germline, CDR1 is WSHSY and CDR2 SAAADI. The CDR3 contains 17 residues. The junction had 19 bases not matched to a gene; V was cut back by 7 bases and J by 5 bases. The CDR3 region has the DNA TGCGCCAGCACGAGCGGGAGCTCAAAATTGGGATACAACGAGCAGTACTTC. Amino acid sequence: CASTSGSSKLGYNEQYF.

This chain links TRBV11-2 with TRBJ2-3; the match to TRBD2 covers 13 bases. Trimming removed 5 bases from V and 6 bases from J; junction bases left unmatched: 8. CDR1 and CDR2 from the germline V gene are SGHAT and FQNNGV. The CDR3 runs 16 residues. The CDR3 DNA sequence: TGTGCCAGCAGCAAGTGGACTAGCGGGGGCGGGGATACGCAGTATTTT. It is translated as CASSKWTSGGGDTQYF. Filled out from reference TRBV11-2 and TRBJ2-3, the complete variable domain reads EAGVAQSPRYKIIEKRQSVAFWCNPISGHATLYWYQQILGQGPKLLIQFQNNGVVDDSQLPKDRFSAERLKGVDSTLKIQPAKLEDSAVYLCASSKWTSGGGDTQYFGPGTRLTVL.

This clonotype has a handful of counts. The V and J genes are TRBV9 and TRBJ2-3; 7 bases match TRBD2. CDR3 length: 15 amino acids. Trimming at V came to 2 bases and at J to 10 bases, leaving 13 bases not matched to a gene. Germline V gene data show CDR1 as SGDLS and CDR2 as YYNGEE. The CDR3 DNA reads as TGTGCCAGCAGCGTTACCGGGACTAAAACCAGCTCGCAGTATTTT. Its translation: CASSVTGTKTSSQYF.

The rearrangement uses TRBV7-8 and TRBJ1-1, with D perhaps matching TRBD1 (6 bases). V was clipped by 6 bases and J by 4 bases, with 12 bases between them. CDR1 and CDR2 (germline): SGHVS, FQNEAQ. The CDR3 totals 13 residues. CDR3 sequence reads: CASSKQGLTEAFF. The CDR3 coding sequence is TGTGCCAGCAGTAAGCAGGGGCTCACTGAAGCTTTCTTT.

The chain carries TRBV15 and TRBJ2-7, with 11 nucleotides matching TRBD2. CDR1 and CDR2 from the germline V gene are LNHNV and YYDKDF (reference sequence). CDR3 length: 17 amino acids. V shed 2 bases and J 5 bases; nucleotides not matched to a gene: 11. The CDR3 here is CATSRPRTSGSPHEQYF. For the CDR3, the DNA is TGTGCCACCAGCAGACCGCGAACTAGCGGGAGTCCCCACGAGCAGTACTTC.

The chain carries TRBV6-5 and TRBJ1-2; 8 bases line up with TRBD1. Germline lookup yields CDR1 MNHEY and CDR2 SVGAGI. The length of the CDR3 is 15 residues. With V trimmed by 2 bases and J by 6 bases, 8 bases remained unmatched. The CDR3 DNA reads as TGTGCCAGCAGTTACACTGGGACAGGTGTAGATGGCTACACCTTC. The encoded protein is CASSYTGTGVDGYTF.

This chain connects TRBV30 to TRBJ1-5; 8 nucleotides align to TRBD1. From germline, CDR1 is GTSNPN and CDR2 SVGIG (reference sequence). V was pared by 4 bases and J by 5 bases, with 10 bases of the junction left unmatched. CDR3 length equals 15 residues. The CDR3 DNA is TGTGCCTGGAATGCTCAGGGGGCAAGCTATCAGCCCCAGCATTTT. It is translated as CAWNAQGASYQPQHF.

This clonotype was seen only a few times. The V gene is TRBV3-1, the J gene TRBJ2-1, with 9 bases matching TRBD1. With V trimmed by 4 bases and J by 7 bases, 14 bases remained unmatched. From germline, CDR1 is LGHDT and CDR2 YNNKEL (reference sequence). This CDR3 contains 17 residues. CDR3: CASSPHPGQGQQNEQFF. CDR3 coding DNA: TGTGCCAGCAGCCCACATCCGGGACAGGGCCAGCAGAATGAGCAGTTCTTC.

The chain uses TRBV23-1 and TRBJ2-1; D might be TRBD2 (6 bases). TRBV23-1 is noted as an ORF with a role that remains uncertain. With 2 bases removed from V and 3 bases from J, the gap between germline ends came to 11 bases. CDR3 length equals 15 residues. The CDR3 reads CASSQLAISYNEQFF. The DNA of the CDR3 is TGCGCCAGCAGTCAACTAGCGATTAGCTACAATGAGCAGTTCTTC.

This chain joins TRBV20-1 and TRBJ2-7, with D unclear. CDR3 length: 13 residues. V gave up 1 base and J gave up 1 base, with 8 bases separating them. Looked up from germline, CDR1 is DFQATT and CDR2 is SNEGSKA (reference sequence). The CDR3 nucleotides read TGCAGTGCTAGAGCTATGGGTTCCTACGAGCAGTACTTC. Translated: CSARAMGSYEQYF.

The chain links TRBV20-1 to TRBJ2-3; 10 bases map to TRBD2. This CDR3 region has 18 residues. Germline V gene sequence: CDR1 DFQATT, CDR2 SNEGSKA (reference sequence). Germline trimming cut 0 bases from V and 2 bases from J; bases unmatched to any gene: 11. CDR3 DNA sequence: TGCAGTGCTAGAGATCCGGCACTAGCGGGGACACCCACAGATACGCAGTATTTT. It specifies CSARDPALAGTPTDTQYF.

This clonotype was detected ten times or more. The J gene is TRBJ2-3, the V gene TRBV12-3 or TRBV12-4; 12 bases are shared with TRBD2. The CDR3 extends over 14 amino acids. J gave up 7 bases and V 5 bases, and 4 bases lay outside the gene matches. The CDR3 coding sequence is TGTGCCAGCAGTAGAGGACTAGCGGGAAATACGCAGTATTTT. Protein sequence: CASSRGLAGNTQYF.

The rearrangement links TRBV24-1 to TRBJ2-3; a weak D match, TRBD2 (6 bases). Trimming shortened V by 6 bases and J by 3 bases, and 9 bases separated the two germline ends. The CDR3 is made up of 13 amino acids. Germline CDR1 and CDR2: KGHDR and SFDVKD. The CDR3 nucleotides read TGTGCCACCAGTTGGAGGGAGACAGATACGCAGTATTTT. Translating it yields CATSWRETDTQYF.